This TCR beta chain originates from a study of blood T cell repertoires in COVID-19. Study-level background: Spain, Italy and the United States supplied samples that represented acute and convalescent COVID-19.

Per the authors' pipeline: Cell counts per sample came from amplifying reference gene primers. Produced via immunoSEQ multiplex PCR; TCRdb's table is partial and in-frame only. The V and J calls and clone size come from that table; D and trimming were worked out from the DNA. Here the sample spans around 83,000 clones, 80% to 90% being singletons. From germline, CDR1 is SGHRS and CDR2 YFSETQ. V lost 0 bases to trimming and J lost 1 base, with 10 bases between them. The CDR3 covers 15 residues. V is TRBV5-1 and J is TRBJ1-1, with a tentative D call TRBD1 (5 bases). This receptor was identified in a man aged 45-65 years with active or convalescent COVID-19. The sequencing input was peripheral blood. CDR3 amino acids: CASSLASTGNTEAFF. For the CDR3, the DNA is TGCGCCAGCAGCTTGGCTTCAACAGGGAACACTGAAGCTTTCTTT.